This TCR beta chain is drawn from a study of OX40 agonist ivuxolimab in advanced cancers. Broadly, across the study: The costimulatory receptor OX40 (CD134) was targeted by ivuxolimab, a fully human IgG2 agonistic monoclonal antibody. The paper describes the monotherapy dose-escalation part (N ≈ 49 patients) of the phase I trial of ivuxolimab. Peripheral TCRbeta sequencing was intended to test whether TCR sequence diversity was altered and clonal T-cell expansion was caused by ivuxolimab. Intravenous ivuxolimab was administered to patients every 2 weeks at six dose levels: 0.01, 0.1, 0.3, 1.5, 3 and 10 mg/kg. Of the 50 to 55 patients in dose escalation, around 20 had hepatocellular carcinoma, about 15 had melanoma, 9 had renal cell carcinoma and 9 had head and neck cancer. Prior anti-PD-1, anti-PD-L1 or anti-CTLA-4 therapy was permitted, and checkpoint inhibitors had been received by roughly 42% of dose-escalation patients. The dose-escalation cohort was approximately 83% male with a mean age of approximately 59 years, ranging from about 20 to 85. Three dose-escalation patients achieved partial responses, one with hepatocellular carcinoma and two with cutaneous melanoma.

The V end loses 1 base and the J end loses 2 bases, and a stretch of 11 bases separates them. Counted from cysteine to phenylalanine, this CDR3 has 15 amino acids. Kept here is only the CDR3 DNA, which spans 45 bases and is read in frame from base 1. According to the germline V gene (reference sequence), CDR1 reads SEHNR and CDR2 reads FQNEAQ. The trial excluded patients who had a history of autoimmune disease or who were on systemic immunosuppression. Peripheral blood for TCR sequencing was drawn from every dose cohort at baseline, at cycle 4 day 1 and at cycle 7 day 1. Samples were obtained from an open-label, multicenter, first-in-human phase I dose-escalation trial of ivuxolimab. Adults with locally advanced or metastatic melanoma, renal cell, hepatocellular, or head and neck squamous cell carcinoma were enrolled in the trial. CD4+ and CD8+ T cells were sorted separately from peripheral blood before TCR sequencing.

What the research found in general, with its limitations: Clonal expansion of both CD4+ and CD8+ blood T cells was observed from baseline to week 6 at doses 0.1 to 3.0 mg/kg. The antigen specificity of the clonally expanded peripheral T cells was not determined. After ivuxolimab, expanded clones were on average more numerous among CD8+ T cells than among CD4+ T cells. Low levels of normalized T-cell clonal expansion were also seen in some nonresponding patients. Partial responders in the 0.1-3.0 mg/kg groups had among the lowest normalized peripheral clonal expansion, especially among CD8+ T cells.

In regard to this clone: Its antigen is currently not known. Nothing much larger sits one base from this clone, and base qualities are not available.

Genomic DNA was isolated from the sorted cells so that the TCRbeta CDR3 region could be sequenced. TCRbeta CDR3 regions were sequenced using the immunoSEQ Assay. TCRdb re-hosts the immuneACCESS table, in-frame sequences only. Its copies lack some clones; in the studies checked, an unresolved V gene accounts for under half of them, and the cause for the rest is not known. Across this sample there are about 90,000 clones, with over 80% seen only once. 6.5% to 9% of the sample belongs to the ten largest clones. This clonotype was sampled from an adult with an advanced solid tumor such as melanoma, head and neck, liver or kidney cancer. The sequences come from CD4+ or CD8+ T cells sorted from blood, collected in a trial of the OX40 agonist ivuxolimab. Here the chain combines TRBV7-9 and TRBJ1-2, with the identity of the D gene unclear. The CDR3 loop reads CASSLGSEGNYGYTF. The nucleotide sequence reads TGTGCCAGCAGCTTAGGCAGCGAGGGAAACTATGGCTACACCTTC.